Listed below are T cell receptor beta chains from one sample, sequenced in a study of human thymus T cells. Assay used: immunoSEQ multiplex PCR; TCRdb lists only in-frame clones, some missing. The sample yields approximately 49,000 clones, 85% to 95% seen once. The specimen sequenced was blood. Receptors were obtained from a girl under three years old with a congenital heart defect but otherwise immunologically healthy. CDR3s include the opening cysteine and the closing phenylalanine or tryptophan. D genes are given only for firm matches. Clone size, where shown, is once, few, many, or a class for clones that have expanded.

CASSWVKDTQYF	TGTGCCAGCAGCTGGGTGAAGGATACGCAGTATTTT	TRBV7-2	TRBJ2-3	once	-
CASSSAPRKGWTGELFF	TGTGCCAGCAGCTCCGCTCCTCGTAAGGGATGGACCGGGGAGCTGTTTTTT	TRBV11-3	TRBJ2-2	-	-
CASSHLPGQGSYEQYF	TGTGCCAGCAGTCACCTACCGGGACAGGGGTCCTACGAGCAGTACTTC	TRBV27	TRBJ2-7	-	TRBD1
CASSLLDRGVGNTIYF	TGTGCCAGCAGCTTACTAGACAGGGGCGTAGGAAACACCATATATTTT	TRBV7-3	TRBJ1-3	-	TRBD1
CAISRTGSNTGELFF	TGTGCCATCAGCCGGACAGGATCGAACACCGGGGAGCTGTTTTTT	TRBV10-3	TRBJ2-2	-	TRBD1
CASSGRELGTGELFF	TGTGCCAGCAGCGGCCGGGAATTGGGCACCGGGGAGCTGTTTTTT	TRBV9	TRBJ2-2	-	-
CASSKGGLAGENEQYF	TGTGCCAGCAGCAAAGGGGGACTAGCGGGAGAAAACGAGCAGTACTTC	TRBV21-1	TRBJ2-7	-	-
CASSPRLGGSSPQYF	TGCGCCAGCAGCCCCCGACTAGGGGGCTCCTCTCCGCAGTATTTT	TRBV4-3	TRBJ2-3	once	-
CASSLGGGRTDTQYF	TGTGCCAGCAGCTTAGGCGGAGGACGCACAGATACGCAGTATTTT	TRBV7-7	TRBJ2-3	-	-
CASSWPSPDFTDTQYF	TGTGCCAGCAGCTGGCCCTCGCCAGACTTCACAGATACGCAGTATTTT	TRBV7-9	TRBJ2-3	-	-
CASSLEGNLVANEKLFF	TGTGCCAGCAGTTTAGAAGGGAACTTGGTGGCTAATGAAAAACTGTTTTTT	TRBV27	TRBJ1-4	-	-
CASSYTGGVGEAFF	TGTGCCAGCAGTTACACGGGGGGCGTTGGGGAAGCTTTCTTT	TRBV6-5	TRBJ1-1	-	-
CASSQGSGELFF	TGTGCCAGCAGCCAGGGGTCCGGGGAGCTGTTTTTT	TRBV7-9	TRBJ2-2	-	-
CASSASRAGDGNGYTF	TGTGCCAGCTCTGCCTCACGGGCTGGGGACGGCAATGGCTACACCTTC	TRBV18	TRBJ1-2	-	-
CASRGGNSGNTIYF	TGTGCCAGCAGGGGCGGAAACTCTGGAAACACCATATATTTT	TRBV2	TRBJ1-3	once	-
CASSMSGRADTQYF	TGTGCCAGTAGTATGTCGGGGCGCGCAGATACGCAGTATTTT	TRBV19	TRBJ2-3	-	-
CATPGAADTQYF	TGTGCCACCCCGGGGGCCGCAGATACGCAGTATTTT	TRBV2	TRBJ2-3	-	-
CASSLGSGRETQYF	TGCGCCAGCAGCTTAGGTAGCGGGAGAGAGACCCAGTACTTC	TRBV5-1	TRBJ2-5	-	TRBD2
CASSLVPGAYEQYF	TGTGCCAGCAGTTTAGTTCCGGGAGCCTACGAGCAGTACTTC	TRBV27	TRBJ2-7	-	-
CASSFGQGLQETQYF	TGCGCCAGCAGCTTCGGACAGGGCCTCCAAGAGACCCAGTACTTC	TRBV5-1	TRBJ2-5	-	TRBD1
CASSPSTNYGYTF	TGTGCCAGCTCACCATCGACAAATTATGGCTACACCTTC	TRBV18	TRBJ1-2	-	-
CASRNGDSLLYGYTF	TGTGCCAGCAGAAATGGGGACTCCCTACTATATGGCTACACCTTC	TRBV6-5	TRBJ1-2	-	-